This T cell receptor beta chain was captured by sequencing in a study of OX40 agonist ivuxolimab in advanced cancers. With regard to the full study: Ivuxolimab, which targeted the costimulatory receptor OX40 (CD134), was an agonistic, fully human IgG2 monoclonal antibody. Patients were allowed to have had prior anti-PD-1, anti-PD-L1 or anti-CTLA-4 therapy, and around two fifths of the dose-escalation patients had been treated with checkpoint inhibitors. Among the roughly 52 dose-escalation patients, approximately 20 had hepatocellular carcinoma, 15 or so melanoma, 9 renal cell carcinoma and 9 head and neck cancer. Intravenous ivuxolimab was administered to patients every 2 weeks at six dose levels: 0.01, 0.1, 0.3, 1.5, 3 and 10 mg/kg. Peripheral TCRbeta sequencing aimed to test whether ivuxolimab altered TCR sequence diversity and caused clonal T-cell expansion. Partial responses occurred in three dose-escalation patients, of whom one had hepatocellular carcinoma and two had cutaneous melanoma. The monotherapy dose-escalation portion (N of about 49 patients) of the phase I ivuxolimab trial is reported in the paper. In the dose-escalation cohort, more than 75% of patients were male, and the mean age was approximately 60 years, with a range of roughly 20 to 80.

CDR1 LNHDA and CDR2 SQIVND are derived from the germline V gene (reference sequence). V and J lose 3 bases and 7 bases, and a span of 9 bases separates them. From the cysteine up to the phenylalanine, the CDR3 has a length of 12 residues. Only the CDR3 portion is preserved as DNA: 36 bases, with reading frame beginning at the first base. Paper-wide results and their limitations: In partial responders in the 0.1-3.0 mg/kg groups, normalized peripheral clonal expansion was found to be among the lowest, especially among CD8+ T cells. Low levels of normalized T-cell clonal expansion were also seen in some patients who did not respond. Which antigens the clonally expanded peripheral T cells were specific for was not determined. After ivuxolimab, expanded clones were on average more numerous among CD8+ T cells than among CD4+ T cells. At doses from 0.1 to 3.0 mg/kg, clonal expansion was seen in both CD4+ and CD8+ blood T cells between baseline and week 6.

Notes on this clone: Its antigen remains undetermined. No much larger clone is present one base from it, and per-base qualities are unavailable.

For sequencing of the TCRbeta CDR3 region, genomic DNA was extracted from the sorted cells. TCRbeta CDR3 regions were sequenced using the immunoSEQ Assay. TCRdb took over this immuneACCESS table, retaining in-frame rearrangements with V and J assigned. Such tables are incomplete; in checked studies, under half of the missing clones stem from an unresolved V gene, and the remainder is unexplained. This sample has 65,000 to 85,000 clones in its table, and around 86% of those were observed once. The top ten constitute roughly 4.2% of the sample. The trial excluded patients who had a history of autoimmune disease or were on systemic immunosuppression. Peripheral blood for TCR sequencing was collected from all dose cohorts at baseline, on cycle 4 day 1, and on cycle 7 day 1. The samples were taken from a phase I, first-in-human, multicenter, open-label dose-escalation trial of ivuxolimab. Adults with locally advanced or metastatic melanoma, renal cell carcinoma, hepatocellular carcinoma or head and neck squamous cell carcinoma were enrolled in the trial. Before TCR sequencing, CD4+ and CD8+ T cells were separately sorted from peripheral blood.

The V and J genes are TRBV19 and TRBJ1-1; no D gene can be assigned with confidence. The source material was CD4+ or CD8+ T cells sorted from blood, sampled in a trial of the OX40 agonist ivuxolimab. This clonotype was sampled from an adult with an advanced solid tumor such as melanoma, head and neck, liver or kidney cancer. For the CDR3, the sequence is CASSISAGEAFF. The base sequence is TGTGCCAGTAGTATTAGCGCAGGTGAAGCTTTCTTT.